This T cell receptor beta chain was profiled in a study of cytomegalovirus exposure and HLA in healthy donors. Germline V lookup: CDR1 SGHTA, CDR2 FQGTGA. This CDR3 comprises 17 residues. With 3 bases clipped from V and 2 bases from J, the junction kept 7 bases outside the gene matches. Method: immunoSEQ multiplex PCR; TCRdb's copy keeps in-frame clones and lacks some. The table lists hundreds of thousands of clones, 87% of them singletons. V and J are TRBV7-3 and TRBJ2-3; 11 positions agree with TRBD2. Material for sequencing was PBMCs. This TCR was sampled from a man aged 18 to 30 in good health and CMV-seronegative. Here the CDR3 reads CASSFLPSGRITDTQYF. The DNA of the CDR3 is TGTGCCAGCAGCTTCTTACCTAGCGGGAGGATCACAGATACGCAGTATTTT.